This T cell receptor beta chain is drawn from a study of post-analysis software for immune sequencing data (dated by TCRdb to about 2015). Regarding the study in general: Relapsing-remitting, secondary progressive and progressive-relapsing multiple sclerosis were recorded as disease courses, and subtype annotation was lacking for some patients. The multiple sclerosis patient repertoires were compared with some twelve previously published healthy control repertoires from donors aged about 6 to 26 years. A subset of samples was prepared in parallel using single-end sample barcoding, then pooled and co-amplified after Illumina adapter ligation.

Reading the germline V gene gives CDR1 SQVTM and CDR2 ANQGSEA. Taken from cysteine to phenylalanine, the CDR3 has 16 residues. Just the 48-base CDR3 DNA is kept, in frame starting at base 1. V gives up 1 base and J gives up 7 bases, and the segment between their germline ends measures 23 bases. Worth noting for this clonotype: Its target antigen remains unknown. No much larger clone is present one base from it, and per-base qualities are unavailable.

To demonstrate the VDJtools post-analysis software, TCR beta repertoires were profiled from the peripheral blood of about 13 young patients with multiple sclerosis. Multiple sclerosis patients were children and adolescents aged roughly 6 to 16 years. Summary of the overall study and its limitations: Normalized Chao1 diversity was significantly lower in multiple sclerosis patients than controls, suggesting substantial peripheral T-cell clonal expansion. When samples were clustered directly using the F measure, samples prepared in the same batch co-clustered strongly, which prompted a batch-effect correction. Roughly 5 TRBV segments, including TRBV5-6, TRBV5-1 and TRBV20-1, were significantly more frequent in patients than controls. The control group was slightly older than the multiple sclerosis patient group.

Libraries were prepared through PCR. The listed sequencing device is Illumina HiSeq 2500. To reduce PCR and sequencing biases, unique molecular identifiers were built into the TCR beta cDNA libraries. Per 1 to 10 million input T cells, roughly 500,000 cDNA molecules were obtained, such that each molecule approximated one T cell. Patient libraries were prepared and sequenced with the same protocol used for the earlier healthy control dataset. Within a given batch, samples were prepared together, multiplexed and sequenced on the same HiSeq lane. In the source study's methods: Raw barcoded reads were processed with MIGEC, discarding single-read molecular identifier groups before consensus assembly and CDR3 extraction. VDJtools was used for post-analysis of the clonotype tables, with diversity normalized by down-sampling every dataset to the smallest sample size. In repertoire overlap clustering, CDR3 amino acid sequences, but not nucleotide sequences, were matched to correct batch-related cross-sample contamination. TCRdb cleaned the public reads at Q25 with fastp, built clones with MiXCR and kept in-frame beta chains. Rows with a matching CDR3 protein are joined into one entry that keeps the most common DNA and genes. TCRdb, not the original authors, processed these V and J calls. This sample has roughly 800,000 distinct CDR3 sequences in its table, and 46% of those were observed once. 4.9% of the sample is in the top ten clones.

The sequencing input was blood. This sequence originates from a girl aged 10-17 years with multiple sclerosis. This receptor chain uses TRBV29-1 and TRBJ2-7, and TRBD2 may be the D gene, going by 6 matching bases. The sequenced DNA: TGCAGCGTTGAAGTGGGGAGGCAGAGCTCCTACAATGAGCAGTACTTC. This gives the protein CSVEVGRQSSYNEQYF.